This T cell receptor (beta chain) was recorded in a study of ipilimumab plus nivolumab after autologous stem cell transplantation (dated by TCRdb to the early 2020s). In terms of the full investigation: A median of 5 ipilimumab doses and fewer than ten nivolumab doses was received by trial patients. Primary refractory and relapsed disease were included in the DLBCL cohort, with 18-month progression-free survival of around 84% and 29%, respectively. Some 35 patients made up the trial's intent-to-treat population. Patients with high-risk diffuse large B cell lymphoma, mature T cell lymphoma, or multiple myeloma undergoing autologous transplant were enrolled in the trial.

V and J lose 3 bases and 5 bases, and a span of 9 bases separates them. Taken from the germline V gene, the CDR1 and CDR2 loops are SGHTA and FQGNSA. CDR3 length: 13 amino acids, cysteine to phenylalanine. Left in the record is the CDR3 DNA by itself, 39 bases read in frame from the first base. The library was obtained by the immunoSEQ multiplex PCR assay. TCRdb mirrors the immuneACCESS table, restricted to in-frame sequences. Some clones are absent from its copies; in checked studies, under half trace to an unresolved V gene, and the reason for the others is unknown. In this sample the table shows approximately 17,000 clones, over 60% of which occur a single time. The ten most abundant clones make up around 20% of the sample. General findings and caveats noted by the study authors: Combined checkpoint inhibition as post-transplant consolidation was concluded by the authors to appear tolerable. Per the authors, a biologic rationale for further study of the post-transplant checkpoint inhibition approach was offered by T cell receptor repertoire, regulatory T cell phenotype and gut microbiota profiles.

For this clone: No cognate antigen has been identified for it. No qualities accompany the bases; no much larger clone lies one base away.

Starting 14 to 28 days after the autologous transplant, patients began checkpoint therapy, which included ipilimumab at 1 mg/kg intravenously on day 1 of selected weeks. Patients received nivolumab at 3 mg/kg intravenously on day 1 of weeks 1, 4, 7, 10, and every two weeks through week 26. This was a Phase Ib clinical trial that tested ipilimumab plus nivolumab, given as combined checkpoint inhibition, for consolidation following autologous stem cell transplantation. The sample consisted of PBMCs, taken in a trial of ipilimumab plus nivolumab as post-transplant consolidation. The rearrangement joined TRBV7-2 to TRBJ2-3, with no reliable assignment of the D segment. The source is a male donor with diffuse large B-cell lymphoma. CDR3 loop: CASSFTNLDTQYF. The DNA sequence is TGTGCCAGCAGCTTTACTAATCTAGATACGCAGTATTTT. The CDR3, completed at both ends by the reference TRBV7-2 and TRBJ2-3 genes, gives the full variable domain GAGVSQSPSNKVTEKGKDVELRCDPISGHTALYWYRQSLGQGLEFLIYFQGNSAPDKSGLPSDRFSAERTGGSVSTLTIQRTQQEDSAVYLCASSFTNLDTQYFGPGTRLTVL.